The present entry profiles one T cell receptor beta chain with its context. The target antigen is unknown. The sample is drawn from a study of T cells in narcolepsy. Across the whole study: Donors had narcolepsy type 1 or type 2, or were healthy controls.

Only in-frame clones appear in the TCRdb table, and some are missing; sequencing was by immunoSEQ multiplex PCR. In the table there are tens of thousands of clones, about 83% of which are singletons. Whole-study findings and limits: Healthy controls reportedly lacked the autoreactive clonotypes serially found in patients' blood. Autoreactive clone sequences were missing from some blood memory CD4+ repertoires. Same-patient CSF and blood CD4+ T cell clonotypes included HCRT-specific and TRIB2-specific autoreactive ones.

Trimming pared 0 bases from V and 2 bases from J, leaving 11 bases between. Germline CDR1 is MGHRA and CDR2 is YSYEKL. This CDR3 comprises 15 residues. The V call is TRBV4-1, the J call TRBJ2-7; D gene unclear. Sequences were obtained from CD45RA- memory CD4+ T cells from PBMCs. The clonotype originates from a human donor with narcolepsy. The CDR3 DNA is TGCGCCAGCAGCCAAGACGGCCTTATCACCTACGAGCAGTACTTC. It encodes CASSQDGLITYEQYF.